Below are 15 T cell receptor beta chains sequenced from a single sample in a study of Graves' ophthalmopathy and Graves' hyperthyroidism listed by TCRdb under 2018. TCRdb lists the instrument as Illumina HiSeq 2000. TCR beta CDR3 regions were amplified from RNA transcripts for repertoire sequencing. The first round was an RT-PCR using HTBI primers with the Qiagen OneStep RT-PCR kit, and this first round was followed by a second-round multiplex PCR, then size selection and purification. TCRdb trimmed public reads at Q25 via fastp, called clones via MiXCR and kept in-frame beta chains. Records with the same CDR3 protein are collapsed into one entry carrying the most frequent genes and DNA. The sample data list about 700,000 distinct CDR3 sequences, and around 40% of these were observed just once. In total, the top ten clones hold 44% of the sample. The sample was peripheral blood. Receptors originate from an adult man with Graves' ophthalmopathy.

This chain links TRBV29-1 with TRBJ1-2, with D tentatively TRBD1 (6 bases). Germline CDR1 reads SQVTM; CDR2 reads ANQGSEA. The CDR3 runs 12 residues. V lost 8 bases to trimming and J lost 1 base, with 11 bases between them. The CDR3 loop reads CSIRGFNYGYTF. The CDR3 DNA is TGCAGCATCAGGGGTTTTAACTATGGCTACACCTTC. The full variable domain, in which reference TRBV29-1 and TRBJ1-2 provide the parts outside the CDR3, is SAVISQKPSRDICQRGTSLTIQCQVDSQVTMMFWYRQQPGQSLTLIATANQGSEATYESGFVIDKFPISRPNLTFSTLTVSNMSPEDSSIYLCSIRGFNYGYTFGSGTRLTVV.

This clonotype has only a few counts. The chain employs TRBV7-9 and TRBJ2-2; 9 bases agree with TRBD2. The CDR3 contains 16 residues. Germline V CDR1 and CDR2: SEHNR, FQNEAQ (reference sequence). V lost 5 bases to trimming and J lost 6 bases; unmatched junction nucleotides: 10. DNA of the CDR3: TGTGCCAGCAGCGCTGTCCCGGGACTAGCTCCCGGGGAGCTGTTTTTT. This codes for CASSAVPGLAPGELFF.

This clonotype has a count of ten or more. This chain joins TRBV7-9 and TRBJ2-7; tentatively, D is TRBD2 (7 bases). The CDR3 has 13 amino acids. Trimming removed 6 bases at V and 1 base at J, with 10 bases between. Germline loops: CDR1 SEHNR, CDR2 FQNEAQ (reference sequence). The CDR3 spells CASSRGGSYEQYF. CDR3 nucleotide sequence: TGTGCCAGCAGTAGGGGGGGATCCTACGAGCAGTACTTC. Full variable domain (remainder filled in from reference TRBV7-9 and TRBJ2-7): DTGVSQNPRHKITKRGQNVTFRCDPISEHNRLYWYRQTLGQGPEFLTYFQNEAQLEKSRLLSDRFSAERPKGSFSTLEIQRTEQGDSAMYLCASSRGGSYEQYFGPGTRLTVT.

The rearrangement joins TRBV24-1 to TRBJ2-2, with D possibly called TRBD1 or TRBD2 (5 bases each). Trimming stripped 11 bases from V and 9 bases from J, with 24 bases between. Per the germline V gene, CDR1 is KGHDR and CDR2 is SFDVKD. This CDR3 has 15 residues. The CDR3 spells CASSPRDVHLRELFF. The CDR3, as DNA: TGTGCCAGCAGCCCCCGGGACGTCCATCTCCGGGAGCTGTTTTTT.

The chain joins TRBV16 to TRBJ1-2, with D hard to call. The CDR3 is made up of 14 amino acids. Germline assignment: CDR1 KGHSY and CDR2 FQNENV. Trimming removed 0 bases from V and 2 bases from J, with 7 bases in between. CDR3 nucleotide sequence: TGTGCCAGCAGCCAATCCGGGGAGAACTATGGCTACACCTTC. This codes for CASSQSGENYGYTF.

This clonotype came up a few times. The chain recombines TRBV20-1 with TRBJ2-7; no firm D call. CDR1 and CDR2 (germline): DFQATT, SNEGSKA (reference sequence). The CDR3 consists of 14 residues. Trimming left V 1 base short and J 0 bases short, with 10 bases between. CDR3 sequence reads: CSARVRSSSYEQYF. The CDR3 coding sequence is TGCAGTGCTAGAGTACGGTCGAGCTCCTACGAGCAGTACTTC.

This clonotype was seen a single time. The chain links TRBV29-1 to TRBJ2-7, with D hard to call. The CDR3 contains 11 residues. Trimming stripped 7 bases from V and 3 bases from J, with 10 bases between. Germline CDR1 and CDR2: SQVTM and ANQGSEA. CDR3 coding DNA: TGCAGCGACGGCCTAGTCTACGAGCAGTACTTC. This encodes CSDGLVYEQYF.

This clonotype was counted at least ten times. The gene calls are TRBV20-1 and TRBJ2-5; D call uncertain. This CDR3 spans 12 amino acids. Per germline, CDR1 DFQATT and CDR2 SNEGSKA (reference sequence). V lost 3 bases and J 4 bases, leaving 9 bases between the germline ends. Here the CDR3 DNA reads TGCAGTGCTAGCCCTGAAGGAGAGACCCAGTACTTC. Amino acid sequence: CSASPEGETQYF.

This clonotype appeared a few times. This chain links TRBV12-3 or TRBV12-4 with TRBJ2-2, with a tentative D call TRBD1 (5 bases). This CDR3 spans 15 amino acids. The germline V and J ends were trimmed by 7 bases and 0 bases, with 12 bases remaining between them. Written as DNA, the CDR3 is TGTGCCAGCACCAACCAGGGATCGAACACCGGGGAGCTGTTTTTT. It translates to CASTNQGSNTGELFF.

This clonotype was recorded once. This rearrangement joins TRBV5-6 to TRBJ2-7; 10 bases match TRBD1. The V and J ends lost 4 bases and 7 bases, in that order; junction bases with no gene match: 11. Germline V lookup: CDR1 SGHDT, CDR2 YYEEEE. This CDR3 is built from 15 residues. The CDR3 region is CASSTTGQGVWEQYF. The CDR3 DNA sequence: TGTGCCAGCAGCACAACCGGACAGGGGGTATGGGAGCAGTACTTC. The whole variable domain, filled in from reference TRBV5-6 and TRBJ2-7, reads DAGVTQSPTHLIKTRGQQVTLRCSPKSGHDTVSWYQQALGQGPQFIFQYYEEEERQRGNFPDRFSGHQFPNYSSELNVNALLLGDSALYLCASSTTGQGVWEQYFGPGTRLTVT.

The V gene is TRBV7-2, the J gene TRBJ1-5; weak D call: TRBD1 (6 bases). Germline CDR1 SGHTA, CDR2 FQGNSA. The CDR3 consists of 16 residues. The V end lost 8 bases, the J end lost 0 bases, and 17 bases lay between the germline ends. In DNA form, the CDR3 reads TGTGCCAGCGCAGGCAGGGGTCGGGATAGCAATCAGCCCCAGCATTTT. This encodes CASAGRGRDSNQPQHF.

The CDR3 DNA reads as TGTGCCACCATGGTGGGGATGAACACTGAAGCTTTCTTT. Encoded protein: CATMVGMNTEAFF. The chain joins TRBV28 to TRBJ1-1; D is uncertain. The V gene lost 10 bases and the J gene lost 0 bases, with 12 bases spanning the gap. CDR1 and CDR2 (germline): MDHEN, SYDVKM. The CDR3 covers 13 residues. The full variable domain, with the rest looked up from reference TRBV28 and TRBJ1-1, is DVKVTQSSRYLVKRTGEKVFLECVQDMDHENMFWYRQDPGLGLRLIYFSYDVKMKEKGDIPEGYSVSREKKERFSLILESASTNQTSMYLCATMVGMNTEAFFGQGTRLTVV.

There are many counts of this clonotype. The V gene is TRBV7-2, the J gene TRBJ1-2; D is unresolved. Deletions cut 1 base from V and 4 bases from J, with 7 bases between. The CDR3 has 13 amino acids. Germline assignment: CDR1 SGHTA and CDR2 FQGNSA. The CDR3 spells CASSLGSTYGYTF. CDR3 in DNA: TGTGCCAGCAGCTTAGGAAGTACCTATGGCTACACCTTC.

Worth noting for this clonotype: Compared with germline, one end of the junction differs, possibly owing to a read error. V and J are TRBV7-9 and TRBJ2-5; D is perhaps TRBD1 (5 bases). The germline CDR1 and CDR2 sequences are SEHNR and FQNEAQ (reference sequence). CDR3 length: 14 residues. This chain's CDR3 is CASSFTGPQETRYF. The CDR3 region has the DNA TGTGCCAGCAGCTTTACAGGACCTCAAGAGACCCGGTACTTC.

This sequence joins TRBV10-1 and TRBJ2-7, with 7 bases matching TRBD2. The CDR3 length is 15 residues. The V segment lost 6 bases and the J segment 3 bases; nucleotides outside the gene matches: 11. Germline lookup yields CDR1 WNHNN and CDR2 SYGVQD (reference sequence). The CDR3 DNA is TGCGCCAGCAGCGACCCGGGGGAGGGCCTCTACGAGCAGTACTTC. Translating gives CASSDPGEGLYEQYF.